A selection of T cell receptor beta chains follows, all from one sample in a study of blood T cell repertoires in COVID-19. Here immunoSEQ multiplex PCR was the method, and the copy in TCRdb shows in-frame clones only, minus some. The sample yields 150,000 to 160,000 clones, 80% to 90% seen once. Sequencing was done on a sample of peripheral blood. These receptors were taken from a woman in her 70s with acute or convalescent COVID-19. Both conserved end residues are part of each CDR3. D genes are given only for firm matches. Part of the rows lack a size; the others show once, few, many or a class for expanded clones.

TRBJ2-5 NA TRBD2 TRBV18 CASSPTSGASTVQETQYF TGTGCCAGCTCACCGACTAGCGGAGCTAGTACCGTACAAGAGACCCAGTACTTC
TRBJ2-1 NA NA TRBV3-1/TRBV3-2 CASSQRGGLNEQFF TGTGCCAGCAGCCAACGAGGGGGTTTAAATGAGCAGTTCTTC
TRBJ1-2 NA NA TRBV11-2 CASSQALRSLIF TGTGCCAGCAGCCAAGCCCTCCGATCGTTGATCTTC
TRBJ1-2 few NA TRBV5-6 CASSPTGHRSGYGYTF TGTGCCAGCAGCCCTACGGGACACAGGAGCGGCTATGGCTACACCTTC
TRBJ1-4 NA TRBD1 TRBV19 CASSKRTGITPGEKLFF TGTGCCAGTAGTAAGAGGACAGGGATCACTCCGGGTGAAAAACTGTTTTTT
TRBJ1-2 NA NA TRBV12-3/TRBV12-4 CASSSGWGYTF TGTGCCAGCAGTTCCGGTTGGGGCTACACCTTC
TRBJ1-1 once TRBD1 TRBV11-2 CASSARQGATEAFF TGTGCCAGCAGCGCCCGACAGGGGGCCACTGAAGCTTTCTTT
TRBJ1-1 few NA TRBV7-9 CASSLLQGSTEAFF TGTGCCAGCAGCTTATTGCAGGGGAGCACTGAAGCTTTCTTT
TRBJ2-7 NA TRBD2 TRBV5-1 CASRGGGGGTSYEQYF TGCGCCAGCAGAGGGGGTGGCGGGGGGACCTCCTACGAGCAGTACTTC
TRBJ1-2 NA NA TRBV4-2 CASSRRGGAYGYTF TGTGCCAGCAGCCGTCGCGGGGGCGCCTATGGCTACACCTTC
TRBJ1-4 NA TRBD1 TRBV30 CAWSVGGTGNEKLFF TGTGCCTGGAGTGTAGGAGGGACAGGGAATGAAAAACTGTTTTTT
TRBJ2-5 NA TRBD2 TRBV4-2 CASSSGLAGGETQYF TGTGCCAGCTCTTCAGGATTAGCGGGGGGTGAGACCCAGTACTTC
TRBJ1-6 NA NA TRBV3-1/TRBV3-2 CASSQGRSYNSPLHF TGTGCCAGCAGCCAAGGTCGGTCCTATAATTCACCCCTCCACTTT
TRBJ1-1 once NA TRBV6-4 CAKALGHRNTEAFF TGTGCCAAGGCCCTGGGACACCGTAACACTGAAGCTTTCTTT
TRBJ1-1 NA TRBD1 TRBV3-1/TRBV3-2 CASSPTGDTEAFF TGTGCCAGCAGCCCGACAGGGGACACTGAAGCTTTCTTT
TRBJ1-1 NA NA TRBV20-1 CSASQLGLNTEAFF TGCAGTGCTAGTCAGCTAGGCTTAAACACTGAAGCTTTCTTT